This T cell receptor (beta chain) was identified in a study of blood T cell repertoires in COVID-19. Study-level information: Spain, Italy and the United States supplied samples that represented acute and convalescent COVID-19. Sources were T cells, B-cell-depleted T cells, or PBMCs; the material itself was cDNA or gDNA.

This CDR3 has 13 residues. In germline, CDR1 is SSHAT, CDR2 FNYEAQ (reference sequence). V was trimmed by 4 bases and J by 8 bases, leaving 12 bases between them. Original analysis: Estimation of nucleated cell counts relied on the amplification of reference gene primers. The method was immunoSEQ multiplex PCR; TCRdb's version includes in-frame clones alone and lacks a portion of them. V, J and clone size are those of that table, while D and trimming were read from the DNA. This table has 180,000 or so clones, 86% appearing once. The specimen was peripheral blood. This chain joins TRBV7-7 and TRBJ2-1; D unclear. The clonotype was recovered from a man between 65 and 79 years old with acute or convalescent COVID-19. This CDR3 is CASSSGPEDEQFF. The CDR3, as DNA: TGTGCCAGCAGCTCGGGTCCCGAGGATGAGCAGTTCTTC.